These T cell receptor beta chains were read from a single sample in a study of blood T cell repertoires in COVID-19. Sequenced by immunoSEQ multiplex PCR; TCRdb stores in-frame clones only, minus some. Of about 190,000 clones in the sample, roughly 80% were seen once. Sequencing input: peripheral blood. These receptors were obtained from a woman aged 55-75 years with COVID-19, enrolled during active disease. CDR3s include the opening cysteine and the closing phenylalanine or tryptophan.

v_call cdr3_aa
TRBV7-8 CASSLEGQGTLATNEKLFF
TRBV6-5 CASSYSRGYTGELFF
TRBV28 CASSLPGPNYGYTF
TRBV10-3 CAISEFVGRAGETQYF
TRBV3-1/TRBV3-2 CASSPSELGVTGETQYF
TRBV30 CACSRQERNQPQHF
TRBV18 CASSPRAATDTQYF
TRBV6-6 CASSAGLAGVPDTQYF
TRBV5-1 CASSETVSTDTQYF
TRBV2 CASRGGNSPLHF
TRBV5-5 CASSLAGSSYEQYF
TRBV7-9 CASSLVAAKLGTQYF
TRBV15 CATSRDTRYSPLHF
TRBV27 CASSLSSGGAQFF
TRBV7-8 CASSLIVMGGRTDEAFF
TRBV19 CASSLRTSGTYQETQYF
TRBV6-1 CASSLTGGAVEAFF
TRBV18 CASTGTSGRVSYEQYF
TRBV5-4 CASSIGTGMNTEAFF
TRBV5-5 CASSLAGEEQYF
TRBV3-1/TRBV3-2 CASSQRQGDYGYTF
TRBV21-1 CANDRAGAEAFF
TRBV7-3 CASSLDRKGEQFF
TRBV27 CASSATGRSYNSPLHF
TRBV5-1 CASSLVGQTLGTSGNTIYF
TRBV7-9 CASSPNGLAGVYLQFF
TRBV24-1 CATSDPGLAANEQFF
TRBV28 CASNSPPGTGNQPQHF
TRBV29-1 CSVAGPSGNTIYF
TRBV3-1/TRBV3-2 CASSQGSVETQYF
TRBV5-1 CASSLGDRGIGNIQYF
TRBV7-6 CASSVVRDRNEQFF
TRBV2 CASSDLRGFGTSGNTIYF
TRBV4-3 CASSQGLVSYNEQFF
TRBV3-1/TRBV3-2 CASSQDQRGSYNEQFF
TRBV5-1 CASSLGLAGPNTGELFF
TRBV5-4 CASSTKTDSGNTIYF
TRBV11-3 CASSLGLAGVRNEQFF
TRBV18 CASSPSGTPYEQYF
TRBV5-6 CASSSYRDSNQPQHF